The 11 T cell receptor beta chains listed next were all sequenced from one sample in a study of blood T cell repertoires in COVID-19 (dated by TCRdb to about 2020). Library preparation was by the immunoSEQ multiplex PCR assay. What TCRdb holds here is the immuneACCESS table cut down to in-frame rearrangements. Part of the clones is not present; checked against another copy, under half of the missing clones reflect an unresolved V gene, and the others are unexplained. The sample table records some 60,000 clones; approximately 78% of these occur just once. Clones ranked in the top ten supply around 13% of the sample. Sequenced material: peripheral blood. The receptors here all came from a human donor in a cohort sampled during active COVID-19.

The CDR3 region is CASSLGRAGGRETQYF. The CDR3 DNA follows: TGTGCCAGCAGCTTAGGTCGAGCGGGGGGGCGGGAGACCCAGTACTTC. The chain employs TRBV11-2 and TRBJ2-5; 10 positions agree with TRBD2. After removal of 1 base from V and 5 bases from J, the junction contained 7 bases not matched to a gene. This CDR3 is built from 16 residues. In germline, CDR1 is SGHAT, CDR2 FQNNGV.

This clone was detected only a few times. The chain carries TRBV4-2 and TRBJ2-3; the match to TRBD2 covers 12 bases. Germline assignment: CDR1 LGHNA and CDR2 YNFKEQ. The CDR3 is made up of 15 amino acids. The V segment lost 7 bases and the J segment 3 bases; nucleotides outside the gene matches: 5. CDR3 in DNA: TGTGCCAGCAACCTAGCGGGGGGGGAAACAGATACGCAGTATTTT. Residues: CASNLAGGETDTQYF.

The chain combines TRBV18 with TRBJ1-2; 10 bases align to TRBD1. The CDR3 has 16 residues. Germline V gives CDR1 KGHSH, CDR2 LQKENI. After removal of 3 bases from V and 7 bases from J, the junction contained 11 bases not matched to a gene. DNA for the CDR3: TGTGCCAGCTCACCGGAGGGACAGGGGTTCATCTCTGGCTACACCTTC. It specifies CASSPEGQGFISGYTF.

The rearrangement joins TRBV29-1 to TRBJ2-7; unclear D gene. The CDR3 is 14 amino acids. The germline V gene encodes CDR1 SQVTM and CDR2 ANQGSEA. V was shortened by 0 bases and J by 2 bases, with 11 bases between the two germline ends. CDR3 nucleotides: TGCAGCGTTGAAGATCCCCAGGCCGCCTACGAGCAGTACTTC. Its protein is CSVEDPQAAYEQYF.

This clone showed up just once. The chain joins TRBV5-1 to TRBJ2-4; a possible D gene is TRBD2 (8 bases). V was shortened by 4 bases and J by 9 bases, with 23 bases between the two germline ends. This CDR3 has 16 amino acids. The germline V gene encodes CDR1 SGHRS and CDR2 YFSETQ. The CDR3 loop reads CASSPWGGGAGGIQYF. CDR3 coding DNA: TGCGCCAGCAGCCCATGGGGAGGGGGCGCGGGAGGCATTCAGTACTTC.

The chain couples TRBV30 to TRBJ1-2; D is unresolved. This CDR3 contains 13 residues. The V and J ends lost 2 bases and 4 bases respectively, with 11 bases between them. The germline CDR1 and CDR2 sequences are GTSNPN and SVGIG (reference sequence). In DNA, the CDR3 is TGTGCCTGGAGTCGTATGGCCCCCTATGGCTACACCTTC. Protein product: CAWSRMAPYGYTF.

The chain couples TRBV10-3 to TRBJ1-2; maybe TRBD1 (5 bases). Trimming took 2 bases from V and 4 from J, leaving 17 bases between them. The CDR3 loop spans 16 amino acids. Germline V gives CDR1 ENHRY, CDR2 SYGVKD. The CDR3 is CAISERGRGIAYGYTF. The CDR3 DNA is TGTGCCATCAGTGAGAGGGGCCGCGGCATCGCCTATGGCTACACCTTC.

The chain employs TRBV7-2 and TRBJ1-1; 7 positions agree with TRBD1. The trim removed 6 bases at V and 1 base at J, leaving 8 bases unmatched. Germline V CDR1 and CDR2: SGHTA, FQGNSA. The CDR3 has 15 residues. The chain's CDR3 is CASRHTGTANTEAFF. The DNA of the CDR3 is TGTGCCAGCAGACACACTGGGACAGCGAACACTGAAGCTTTCTTT. Full variable domain (rest looked up from reference TRBV7-2 and TRBJ1-1): GAGVSQSPSNKVTEKGKDVELRCDPISGHTALYWYRQSLGQGLEFLIYFQGNSAPDKSGLPSDRFSAERTGGSVSTLTIQRTQQEDSAVYLCASRHTGTANTEAFFGQGTRLTVV.

This sequence joins TRBV19 and TRBJ1-2, with a tentative D call TRBD1 (6 bases). Germline V gene lookup returns CDR1 LNHDA and CDR2 SQIVND (reference sequence). V was pared by 6 bases and J by 2 bases, with 16 bases between. This CDR3 region has 15 residues. CDR3 protein: CASRPTGNLNYGYTF. As DNA, the CDR3 is TGTGCCAGTAGACCCACAGGGAACCTAAACTATGGCTACACCTTC.

CDR3 region: CASSPRADGYTF. The CDR3 DNA follows: TGTGCCAGCAGCCCCAGGGCAGACGGCTACACCTTC. This chain uses TRBV7-8 with TRBJ1-2; possible D gene TRBD1, 5 bases. This CDR3 is 12 amino acids long. Germline V gene data show CDR1 as SGHVS and CDR2 as FQNEAQ. The ends were cut back, 5 bases at V and 8 bases at J, with 12 bases in the middle.

The J gene is TRBJ2-1, the V gene TRBV2; TRBD1 might be the D (6 bases). Trimming stripped 3 bases from V and 9 bases from J, with 18 bases between. The CDR3 length is 15 residues. Germline loops: CDR1 SNHLY, CDR2 FYNNEI. CDR3 in DNA: TGTGCCAGCAGTGAGCTACCACAGGGTATAGGTGAGCAGTTCTTC. It encodes CASSELPQGIGEQFF.